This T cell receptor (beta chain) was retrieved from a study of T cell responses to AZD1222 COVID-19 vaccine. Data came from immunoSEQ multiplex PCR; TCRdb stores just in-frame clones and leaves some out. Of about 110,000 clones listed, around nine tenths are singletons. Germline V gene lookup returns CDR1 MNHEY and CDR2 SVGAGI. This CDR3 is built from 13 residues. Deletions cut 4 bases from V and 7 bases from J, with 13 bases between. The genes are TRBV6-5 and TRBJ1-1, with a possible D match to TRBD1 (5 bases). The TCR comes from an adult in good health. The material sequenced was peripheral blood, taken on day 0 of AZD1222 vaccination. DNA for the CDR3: TGTGCCAGCAGTTGGGGGGAGGAGGTTGAAGCTTTCTTT. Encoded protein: CASSWGEEVEAFF.